Listed below are T cell receptor beta chains from one sample, sequenced in a study of cytomegalovirus exposure and HLA in healthy donors. Using immunoSEQ multiplex PCR, the repertoire was profiled, and TCRdb retains in-frame clones only, with some absent. There are 110,000 to 150,000 clones in the sample; around 10% occur only once, and 1.5% to 2% lies in the top ten. Sequenced sample: PBMCs. The receptors originated from a male donor in good health and CMV-seronegative. Both conserved end residues are part of each CDR3. A D gene is named only where the DNA matches it firmly. Expanded clones get a size class; other rows say once, few or many, or leave the size out.

v_gene	abundance	j_gene	d_gene	CDR3nt	CDR3aa
TRBV7-9	few	TRBJ2-2	TRBD1	TGTGCCAGCGGACAGGGGCCTTCCGGGGAGCTGTTTTTT	CASGQGPSGELFF
TRBV19	NA	TRBJ1-1	NA	TGTGCCAGTAGTATTTTGGCAGGTGAAGCTTTCTTT	CASSILAGEAFF
TRBV28	few	TRBJ2-5	NA	TGTGCCAGCAGTCGCCAAGAGACCCAGTACTTC	CASSRQETQYF
TRBV10-3	NA	TRBJ1-2	NA	TGTGCCATCAGCGACCTGGGCGGGAACTATGGCTACACCTTC	CAISDLGGNYGYTF
TRBV25-1	NA	TRBJ2-7	TRBD2	TGTGCCAGCCTAGATAGCGGGAGCCTCTCCTACGAGCAGTACTTC	CASLDSGSLSYEQYF
TRBV10-3	NA	TRBJ2-1	TRBD2	TGTGCCATCAGTGAGTCGAAAGCGGGAGTGTCCCCCTACAATGAGCAGTTCTTC	CAISESKAGVSPYNEQFF
TRBV18	NA	TRBJ2-5	NA	TGTGCCAGCTCCCCGGGACATCAAGAGACCCAGTACTTC	CASSPGHQETQYF
TRBV5-1	few	TRBJ2-1	TRBD2	TGCGCCAGCAGCTTGGATATACGGGGGGGCCTCAACAATGAGCAGTTCTTC	CASSLDIRGGLNNEQFF
TRBV19	NA	TRBJ1-1	NA	TGTGCCAGTAGTCTCCGGTTCGAGGACACTGAAGCTTTCTTT	CASSLRFEDTEAFF
TRBV6-1	NA	TRBJ2-5	TRBD2	TGTGCCAGCAGTGAATTTGAGGCGGGGGGACCCCTGGAGACCCAGTACTTC	CASSEFEAGGPLETQYF
TRBV7-2	NA	TRBJ1-3	NA	TGTGCCAGCAAGACGGACAGCTCTGGAAACACCATATATTTT	CASKTDSSGNTIYF
TRBV7-2	few	TRBJ2-3	TRBD2	TGTGCCAGCAGCCCCGGACTAGCGGGAGGCACAGATACGCAGTATTTT	CASSPGLAGGTDTQYF
TRBV6-1	few	TRBJ1-5	NA	TGTGCCAGCAGTGGATTGAGCATCCAGCCCCAGCATTTT	CASSGLSIQPQHF
TRBV6-1	NA	TRBJ1-6	TRBD1	TGTGCCAGCAGGAGGGACAGGGGTTATAATTCACCCCTCCACTTT	CASRRDRGYNSPLHF
TRBV9	NA	TRBJ2-7	TRBD2	TGTGCCAGCAGCCCGGGCCTTAGCGGGTACGAGCAGTACTTC	CASSPGLSGYEQYF
TRBV27	few	TRBJ1-5	NA	TGTGCCAGCAGTTTATCGTCTTATAGCAATCAGCCCCAGCATTTT	CASSLSSYSNQPQHF
TRBV29-1	NA	TRBJ2-7	TRBD2	TGCGGCGGGAGCGATACATACGAGCAGTACTTC	CGGSDTYEQYF
TRBV30	few	TRBJ1-2	NA	TGTGCCTGGTCTCGACAGGCTCCCTATGGCTACACCTTC	CAWSRQAPYGYTF
TRBV7-2	NA	TRBJ1-2	NA	TGTGCCAGCAGCTCCGGGCAGGGGACGGATGGCTACACCTTC	CASSSGQGTDGYTF
TRBV19	NA	TRBJ2-4	TRBD2	TGTGCCAGTAGTATAACCGGGACTAGCGGGAGCGTTCAGTACTTC	CASSITGTSGSVQYF
TRBV5-1	few	TRBJ2-5	TRBD1	TGCGCCAGCAGCGCGGGACAGGAGCAAGAGACCCAGTACTTC	CASSAGQEQETQYF
TRBV6-5	NA	TRBJ1-1	TRBD1	TGTGCCAGCCGGGGACAGGGGGACACTGAAGCTTTCTTT	CASRGQGDTEAFF
TRBV27	few	TRBJ2-5	NA	TGTGCCACCGCACAGGGCGGTGGACAGACCCAGTACTTC	CATAQGGGQTQYF
TRBV2	few	TRBJ1-1	NA	TGTGCCAGCAGTGATATAGGGGCCGCTGAAGCTTTCTTT	CASSDIGAAEAFF
TRBV9	NA	TRBJ2-1	TRBD2	TGTGCCAGCAGCGTTTCGACTGCTAGCGGCCGGAAATACAATGAGCAGTTCTTC	CASSVSTASGRKYNEQFF
TRBV4-2	few	TRBJ2-7	NA	TGTGCCAGCAGCCATTTTAGCGGAGAAACTTACGAGCAGTACTTC	CASSHFSGETYEQYF
TRBV9	few	TRBJ2-1	TRBD2	TGTGCCAGCAGCGTAGACCTAGCGGCTCAATACAATGAGCAGTTCTTC	CASSVDLAAQYNEQFF
TRBV10-2	NA	TRBJ2-5	NA	TGCGCCAGCAGTGGGGGGACACCGCAAGAGACCCAGTACTTC	CASSGGTPQETQYF
TRBV27	few	TRBJ2-3	TRBD2	TGTGCCAGCAGGGCGGGACTAGGGACAGATACGCAGTATTTT	CASRAGLGTDTQYF